This T cell receptor (beta chain) was sequenced for a study of OX40 agonist ivuxolimab in advanced cancers. Sequencing was performed with immunoSEQ multiplex PCR; in TCRdb, only in-frame clones are kept and a portion is missing. The table includes about 53,000 clones, around nine tenths detected once. The germline CDR1 and CDR2 sequences are LNHDA and SQIVND (reference sequence). The V and J ends lost 8 bases and 6 bases respectively, with 11 bases between them. This CDR3 region has 12 residues. This clone showed up just a few times. This TCR was sampled from an adult with an advanced solid tumor such as melanoma, head and neck, liver or kidney cancer. Source: CD4+ or CD8+ T cells sorted from blood, taken in a trial of the OX40 agonist ivuxolimab. The chain employs TRBV19 and TRBJ2-1, with D possibly matching TRBD1 (5 bases). The CDR3 DNA reads as TGTGCCAGTGGCGACAGCCCCAATGAGCAGTTCTTC. It codes for CASGDSPNEQFF.